This T cell receptor beta chain was captured in a study of T-cell memory formation after mild COVID-19. TCRdb re-analysed the 5' RACE reads in MiXCR, keeping a single row per CDR3 protein. This sample has 400,000 to 450,000 distinct CDR3 sequences; roughly 18% occur once, and the top ten carry 20% to 25%. V was clipped by 3 bases and J by 4 bases; unmatched bases: 3. The CDR3 length is 14 residues. This clonotype was observed a few times. The sequence was collected from a man aged 18 to 30 who had mild COVID-19 (a few samples of this study predate the infection). Cell type and time point are not known. The chain combines TRBV12-3 or TRBV12-4 with TRBJ2-3; TRBD2 matches at 8 bases. The sequencing sample was made of PBMCs or a T cell subset sorted from them (not recorded which). The CDR3 sequence: CASSFGGEPDTQYF. CDR3 sequence (DNA): TGTGCCAGCAGTTTCGGGGGGGAACCAGATACGCAGTATTTT.